This T cell receptor beta chain was identified during a study of blood T cell repertoires in COVID-19. Across the study: Samples taken during acute and convalescent COVID-19 were collected in the United States, Italy and Spain. Nucleic acid was either cDNA or gDNA, and it came from T cells, B-cell-depleted T cells, or PBMCs.

Methods used by the authors: Amplification with reference gene primers provided the estimates of nucleated cell counts. Sequencing used immunoSEQ multiplex PCR; TCRdb keeps in-frame clones, though not all of them. That table gives V, J and clone size, and the DNA gave D and trimming. The top ten hold roughly 14% of the sample, which has about 280,000 clones, 80% to 90% seen once. A Seattle source enrolled patients during active infection and followed them longitudinally. The sample comprised peripheral blood. This TCR derives from a woman aged 65 to 85 with COVID-19, enrolled during active disease.

CDR3 sequence (DNA): TGTGCCAGCAGAACTAACGGTTACAATGAGCAGTTCTTC. Translation gives CASRTNGYNEQFF. The J gene is TRBJ2-1, the V gene TRBV6-6; D gene ambiguous. The CDR3 has 13 amino acids. Trimming removed 6 bases at V and 4 bases at J, with 10 bases between. Germline CDR1 and CDR2: MNHNY and SVGAGI (reference sequence).